Each of the 24 T cell receptor beta chains below was sequenced from the same sample in a study of early T cells in non-severe SARS-CoV-2 infection. TCRdb processed the 5' RACE reads anew with MiXCR; each CDR3 protein has one entry. The sample yields about 50,000 distinct CDR3 sequences, about 10% seen once. Material: whole blood. The source is an adult who was a healthcare worker with PCR-confirmed SARS-CoV-2 infection or an uninfected control (not recorded which).

This clonotype has ten or more counts. The chain joins TRBV6-6 to TRBJ1-4; D is ambiguous. With 6 bases removed from V and 5 bases from J, the gap between germline ends came to 13 bases. From germline, CDR1 is MNHNY and CDR2 SVGAGI (reference sequence). CDR3 length equals 14 residues. CDR3 in DNA: TGTGCCAGCAGCCAAAAGGAGGGAAATGAAAAACTGTTTTTT. Amino acids: CASSQKEGNEKLFF.

This clonotype was detected ten times or more. The rearrangement links TRBV6-2 or TRBV6-3 to TRBJ2-7; the D gene is possibly TRBD2 (6 bases). The length of the CDR3 is 14 residues. Germline assignment: CDR1 MNHEY and CDR2 SVGEGT. With 11 bases removed from V and 2 bases from J, the gap between germline ends came to 19 bases. Written as DNA, the CDR3 is TGTGCCTCACGCCGGGGGACGGCCCCCTACGAGCAGTACTTC. Protein sequence: CASRRGTAPYEQYF.

This clonotype was detected many times. The rearrangement joins TRBV20-1 to TRBJ1-2, with TRBD1 as a possible D gene (5 bases). The CDR3 covers 13 residues. Germline lookup yields CDR1 DFQATT and CDR2 SNEGSKA (reference sequence). Trimming shortened V by 3 bases and J by 5 bases, and 13 bases separated the two germline ends. CDR3 region: CSARVGTAYGYTF. CDR3 nucleotides: TGCAGTGCTAGGGTAGGGACGGCTTATGGCTACACCTTC.

Ten or more counts support this clonotype. J is TRBJ2-7 and V is TRBV11-1, with D possibly being TRBD2 (5 bases). V was cut by 1 base and J by 2 bases, with 12 bases left in between. This CDR3 has 15 residues. CDR1 is SGHAT, CDR2 FQDESV, per germline (reference sequence). The DNA of the CDR3 is TGTGCCAGCAGCTTAGACGGCGGGCCTACCTACGAGCAGTACTTC. Translated: CASSLDGGPTYEQYF.

This sequence joins TRBV9 and TRBJ2-1, with TRBD2 matching 7 bases. This CDR3 contains 15 residues. Germline CDR1 and CDR2: SGDLS and YYNGEE. Trimming removed 0 bases from V and 2 bases from J; junction bases left unmatched: 2. The CDR3 protein is CASSVDLAAYNEQFF. CDR3 DNA sequence: TGTGCCAGCAGCGTAGATCTAGCGGCCTACAATGAGCAGTTCTTC.

The chain has TRBV10-2 and TRBJ1-1; D gene ambiguous. Germline V gene sequence: CDR1 WSHSY, CDR2 SAAADI. The CDR3 runs to 12 residues. Deletions cut 8 bases from V and 2 bases from J, with 9 bases between. CDR3 coding DNA: TGCGCCAGCTGGGCCGCCAACACTGAAGCTTTCTTT. Translating gives CASWAANTEAFF.

This chain connects TRBV7-9 to TRBJ2-1, with 11 nucleotides matching TRBD2. Germline trimming cut 2 bases from V and 9 bases from J; bases unmatched to any gene: 6. The CDR3 covers 15 residues. Germline loops: CDR1 SEHNR, CDR2 FQNEAQ (reference sequence). This CDR3 reads CASSLQIAGGGEQFF. CDR3 sequence (DNA): TGTGCCAGCAGCTTACAGATAGCGGGAGGGGGTGAGCAGTTCTTC.

This clonotype appeared a few times. V and J are TRBV11-2 and TRBJ2-1, with 13 bases aligning to TRBD2. The V gene end was trimmed by 5 bases and the J gene end by 2 bases; junction bases not matched to a gene: 6. The CDR3 totals 17 residues. The germline gives CDR1 SGHAT, CDR2 FQNNGV. In DNA, the CDR3 is TGTGCCAGCAGCCAAGGGACTAGCGGGAACGCCTACAATGAGCAGTTCTTC. Translating gives CASSQGTSGNAYNEQFF.

The chain has TRBV7-8 and TRBJ2-2; 8 positions match TRBD1. The germline gives CDR1 SGHVS, CDR2 FQNEAQ. The CDR3 has 16 amino acids. With V trimmed by 4 bases and J by 1 base, 5 bases remained unmatched. The CDR3 loop reads CASSSNDRGNTGELFF. CDR3 DNA sequence: TGTGCCAGCAGCTCGAATGACAGGGGGAACACCGGGGAGCTGTTTTTT.

The CDR3 DNA reads TGTGCCAGCAGCTTAGAGGGGACCGGCCCGCACGAGCAGTACTTC. Encoded protein: CASSLEGTGPHEQYF. V usage is TRBV7-3 and J usage is TRBJ2-7; the D gene could be TRBD1 or TRBD2 (5 bases each). Germline-derived CDR1 and CDR2 are SGHTA and FQGTGA. There are 15 residues in the CDR3. V lost 2 bases and J lost 5, with 16 bases in between.

This clonotype has a count of ten or more. The chain carries TRBV6-1 and TRBJ2-5; D is uncertain. The germline V and J ends were trimmed by 3 bases and 6 bases, with 11 bases remaining between them. This CDR3 has 13 residues. Looked up from germline, CDR1 is MNHNS and CDR2 is SASEGT. The CDR3 nucleotides are TGTGCCAGCAGTGATACCCCATCCCAGACCCAGTACTTC. Translating gives CASSDTPSQTQYF.

The sample holds a few counts of this clonotype. A junction boundary mismatches the germline segment, possibly from a read error. The V and J genes are TRBV3-1 and TRBJ1-2; weak D call: TRBD1 (6 bases). The CDR3 has 13 residues. Germline lookup yields CDR1 LGHDT and CDR2 YNNKEL (reference sequence). CDR3 nucleotide sequence: TGTGCCGGCAGCCAAGCAGGGGCTGATGGCTACACCTTC. Translated, it gives CAGSQAGADGYTF. Full variable domain (remainder filled in from reference TRBV3-1 and TRBJ1-2): DTAVSQTPKYLVTQMGNDKSIKCEQNLGHDTMYWYKQDSKKFLKIMFSYNNKELIINETVPNRFSPKSPDKAHLNLHINSLELGDSAVYFCAGSQAGADGYTFGSGTRLTVV.

The chain links TRBV29-1 to TRBJ2-5; 8 bases fit TRBD1. This CDR3 has 14 amino acids. V shed 6 bases and J 5 bases; nucleotides not matched to a gene: 11. Germline CDR1 and CDR2: SQVTM and ANQGSEA. The CDR3 nucleotides are TGCAGCGTGCACCGATGGACAGGGCAGGAGACCCAGTACTTC. This encodes CSVHRWTGQETQYF.

This clonotype came up a few times. CDR3 coding DNA: TGTGCCAGCAGTGAATATCGAACTAGCGACCAAGAGACCCAGTACTTC. Its protein is CASSEYRTSDQETQYF. This chain links TRBV25-1 with TRBJ2-5; 7 bases map to TRBD2. CDR3 length equals 16 residues. CDR1 is MGHDK, CDR2 SYGVNS, per germline. The V and J ends lost 0 bases and 0 bases, in that order; junction bases with no gene match: 4.

In the case of this clonotype: The junction departs from the called germline gene at one end, perhaps through a read error. The chain recombines TRBV7-7 with TRBJ2-2; TRBD2 matches 9 bases. The germline V gene has CDR1 SSHAT and CDR2 FNYEAQ (reference sequence). The CDR3 has 15 residues. CDR3 sequence (DNA): TGTGCTAGCAGCTTAGGACTAGCGAGCACCGGGGAGCTGTTTTTT. Protein product: CASSLGLASTGELFF.

In this sample, this clonotype turned up many times. The chain couples TRBV7-9 to TRBJ2-3; a possible D gene is TRBD1 (5 bases). Germline CDR1 SEHNR, CDR2 FQNEAQ (reference sequence). Deletions cut 7 bases from V and 3 bases from J, with 26 bases between. The CDR3 is 18 amino acids. In DNA, the CDR3 is TGTGCCAGCAAGGGCCGCTTAGGGGTCTCCGCGAGAACAGATACGCAGTATTTT. Encoded protein: CASKGRLGVSARTDTQYF. The whole variable domain, filled in from reference TRBV7-9 and TRBJ2-3, reads DTGVSQNPRHKITKRGQNVTFRCDPISEHNRLYWYRQTLGQGPEFLTYFQNEAQLEKSRLLSDRFSAERPKGSFSTLEIQRTEQGDSAMYLCASKGRLGVSARTDTQYFGPGTRLTVL.

The V gene is TRBV12-3 or TRBV12-4, the J gene TRBJ2-1; tentatively, D is TRBD2 (6 bases). V was shortened by 5 bases and J by 2 bases, with 16 bases between the two germline ends. This CDR3 has 16 amino acids. CDR3: CASSPRPGTPYNEQFF. CDR3 bases: TGTGCCAGCAGTCCCCGTCCCGGGACTCCCTACAATGAGCAGTTCTTC.

This clonotype was seen ten or more times. The chain carries TRBV29-1 and TRBJ1-2, with D hard to call. This CDR3 contains 10 residues. The V gene's germline CDR1 is SQVTM and CDR2 ANQGSEA. V lost 2 bases to trimming and J lost 7 bases, with 5 bases between them. Here the CDR3 DNA reads TGCAGCGTTGAACTGGTTGGCTACACCTTC. The encoded protein is CSVELVGYTF.

This clonotype occurred a few times. The chain recombines TRBV3-1 with TRBJ1-5; D uncertain. This CDR3 has 11 amino acids. Trimming removed 3 bases at V and 15 bases at J, with 12 bases between. Germline CDR1 is LGHDT and CDR2 is YNNKEL (reference sequence). The chain's CDR3 is CASSHGERGHF. In DNA form, the CDR3 reads TGTGCCAGCAGCCACGGGGAGCGCGGGCATTTT.

This clonotype was seen ten or more times. The J gene is TRBJ2-7, the V gene TRBV7-2; TRBD2 matches at 8 bases. This CDR3 spans 15 amino acids. J lost 2 bases, V lost 5 bases, and 8 bases had no gene match. The germline gives CDR1 SGHTA, CDR2 FQGNSA. CDR3 amino acids: CASSPRAGAPYEQYF. Written as DNA, the CDR3 is TGTGCCAGCAGCCCCCGAGCGGGAGCCCCCTACGAGCAGTACTTC.

The CDR3 reads CASEVRDPLGEQYF. In nucleotides, the CDR3 is TGTGCCAGCGAAGTGAGGGACCCCCTAGGCGAGCAGTACTTC. The chain employs TRBV2 and TRBJ2-7; D could derive from TRBD1 or TRBD2 (5 bases each). Germline loops: CDR1 SNHLY, CDR2 FYNNEI. V lost 8 bases, J lost 6 bases, and 20 bases lay in between. This CDR3 comprises 14 residues.

This clonotype has a count of ten or more. The chain uses TRBV4-2 and TRBJ1-1, with 7 bases aligning to TRBD1. V shed 1 base and J 3 bases; nucleotides not matched to a gene: 5. CDR1 LGHNA and CDR2 YNFKEQ come from the germline V gene. The CDR3 extends over 15 amino acids. The CDR3 coding sequence is TGTGCCAGCAGCCAAGGAGGGGGCCGCTACACTGAAGCTTTCTTT. Residues: CASSQGGGRYTEAFF.

CDR3 DNA sequence: TGCAGCGTTGTCATGGGGTCGTCCTACGAGCAGTACTTC. Translating gives CSVVMGSSYEQYF. This chain joins TRBV29-1 and TRBJ2-7; D gene ambiguous. Trimming removed 4 bases at V and 1 base at J, with 11 bases between. Germline V gene lookup returns CDR1 SQVTM and CDR2 ANQGSEA. CDR3 length: 13 residues.

This sequence joins TRBV20-1 and TRBJ2-2; D gene uncertain. This CDR3 spans 14 amino acids. In germline, CDR1 is DFQATT, CDR2 SNEGSKA (reference sequence). V lost 6 bases, J lost 3 bases, and 14 bases lay in between. CDR3 DNA: TGCAGTGCCAGCTCGGACCACTACACCGGGGAGCTGTTTTTT. It specifies CSASSDHYTGELFF.